A selection of T cell receptor beta chains follows, all from one sample in a study of siplizumab effects on memory and regulatory T cells. Some clones are missing from TCRdb's copy, which holds only in-frame ones; the method was immunoSEQ multiplex PCR. The repertoire has 45,000 to 60,000 clones, more than 75% of them found once; the top ten carry roughly 0.3%. Sequenced input: naive CD8+ T cells sorted from blood. These receptors were obtained from a human donor in good health. The CDR3 runs from the conserved cysteine through the conserved F or W. D genes are given only for firm matches. Some rows mark clone size as missing; the rest say once, few, many or name a class of expanded clone.

j_call d_call v_call clone_size cdr3_nt cdr3_aa
TRBJ2-7 TRBD2 TRBV27 few TGTGCCAGCAGTTTCTCATCCGGGACTAGCGAATATGGACAGTACTTC CASSFSSGTSEYGQYF
TRBJ2-1 - TRBV5-1 once TGCGCCAGCAGCGCGGGGAGCGTAGGTTACAATGAGCAGTTCTTC CASSAGSVGYNEQFF
TRBJ2-5 TRBD1 TRBV10-3 - TGTGCCATCAAATCATCCGGGACAGACCAAGAGACCCAGTACTTC CAIKSSGTDQETQYF
TRBJ2-3 - TRBV7-9 - TGTGCCAGTACTACTGGGATCACAGATACGCAGTATTTT CASTTGITDTQYF
TRBJ2-1 - TRBV4-1 - TGCGCCAGCAGTCTAATTGGCAGGGACAATGAGCAGTTCTTC CASSLIGRDNEQFF
TRBJ1-4 - TRBV5-6 once TGTGCCAGCAGCTTTATAACGGAGAGCCTATCTCCTGAAAAACTGTTTTTT CASSFITESLSPEKLFF
TRBJ1-2 TRBD1 TRBV28 - TGTGCCAGCAGTCCGATTAGGACAGGGACTAACTATGGCTACACCTTC CASSPIRTGTNYGYTF
TRBJ2-5 - TRBV2 - TGTGCCAGCAGTGAGGGGGCCCCCCAAGAGACCCAGTACTTC CASSEGAPQETQYF
TRBJ1-1 TRBD1 TRBV10-2 few TGCGCCAGCAGGGTCGACAGGGTAACTGAAGCTTTCTTT CASRVDRVTEAFF
TRBJ2-3 - TRBV5-1 - TGCGCCAGCAGCCACGGTCTAGCTACTAGCACAGATACGCAGTATTTT CASSHGLATSTDTQYF
TRBJ2-7 TRBD2 TRBV5-6 - TGTGCCAGCAGCTTGCGCGGTCTAGCGGGGGCCTACGAGCAGTACTTC CASSLRGLAGAYEQYF
TRBJ2-3 - TRBV5-1 - TGCGCCAGCAGCTTAAAGGACGGATACTACACAGATACGCAGTATTTT CASSLKDGYYTDTQYF
TRBJ2-7 - TRBV5-1 - TGCGCCAGCAGCCTCAAAGGGGTACAGCCCTCCACTGTGTTCGAGCAGTACTTC CASSLKGVQPSTVFEQYF
TRBJ2-5 TRBD1 TRBV7-9 few TGTGCCAGCAGCTCGACAGGGGCCCAAGAGACCCAGTACTTC CASSSTGAQETQYF
TRBJ2-1 - TRBV4-1 - TGCGCCAGCAGCCATGACTACTACAATGAGCAGTTCTTC CASSHDYYNEQFF
TRBJ2-1 - TRBV12-5 - TGTGCTAGTGGTTCCTTATCCAATGAGCAGTTCTTC CASGSLSNEQFF
TRBJ1-5 - TRBV5-6 - TGTGCCAGCAGTCAATGGACGGGGGGGAGCAATCAGCCCCAGCATTTT CASSQWTGGSNQPQHF
TRBJ2-1 TRBD2 TRBV4-2 - TGTGCCAGCAGCCAAGAACAAACTAGCGGGAGCTCTAATGAGCAGTTCTTC CASSQEQTSGSSNEQFF
TRBJ2-6 - TRBV5-1 - TGCGCCAGCAGCTTGGAAATTGGCGTTACTGGGGCCAACGTCCTGACTTTC CASSLEIGVTGANVLTF
TRBJ2-2 - TRBV6-4 once TGTGCCAGCAGGATCGGGCCCACCGGGGAGCTGTTTTTT CASRIGPTGELFF